This TCR beta chain is drawn from a study of response to subunit inactivated influenza vaccine. Germline loops: CDR1 KGHDR, CDR2 SFDVKD. V lost 5 bases to trimming and J lost 14 bases; unmatched junction nucleotides: 7. The length of the CDR3 is 12 residues. TCRdb passed the RT-PCR reads through MiXCR, listing each CDR3 protein once. The sample yields 300,000 to 350,000 distinct CDR3 sequences, roughly 20% seen once. The starting material was PBMCs from blood, obtained approximately 20 months after vaccination. The sequence derives from a man aged 45 to 70 who received an inactivated influenza vaccine. V is TRBV24-1 and J is TRBJ2-1; 8 bases line up with TRBD2. The CDR3 coding sequence is TGTGCCACCAGTGCGGGAGGGAGGGCCGAGTTCTTC. Translated: CATSAGGRAEFF.